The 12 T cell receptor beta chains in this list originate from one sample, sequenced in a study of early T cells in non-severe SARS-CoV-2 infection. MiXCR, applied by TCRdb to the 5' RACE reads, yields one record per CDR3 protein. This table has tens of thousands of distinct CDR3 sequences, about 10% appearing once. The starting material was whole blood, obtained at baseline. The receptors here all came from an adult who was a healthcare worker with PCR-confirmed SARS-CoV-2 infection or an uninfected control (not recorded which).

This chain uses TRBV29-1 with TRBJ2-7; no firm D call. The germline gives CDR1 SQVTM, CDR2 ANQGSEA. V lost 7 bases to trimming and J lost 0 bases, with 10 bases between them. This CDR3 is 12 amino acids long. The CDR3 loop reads CSGLGNSYEQYF. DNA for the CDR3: TGCAGCGGATTGGGCAACTCCTACGAGCAGTACTTC.

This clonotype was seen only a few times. The CDR3 is CSATRTANTGELFF. The CDR3 nucleotides are TGCAGTGCCACGAGGACAGCGAACACCGGGGAGCTGTTTTTT. This chain uses TRBV20-1 with TRBJ2-2, with a weak D call TRBD1 (6 bases). Trimming left V 6 bases short and J 0 bases short, with 11 bases between. The CDR3 is 14 residues long. The germline gives CDR1 DFQATT, CDR2 SNEGSKA (reference sequence).

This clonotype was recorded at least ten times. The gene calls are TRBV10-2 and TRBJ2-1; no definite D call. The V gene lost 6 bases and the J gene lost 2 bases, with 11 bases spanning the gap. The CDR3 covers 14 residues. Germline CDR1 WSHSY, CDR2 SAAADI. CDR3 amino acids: CASSNWTAYNEQFF. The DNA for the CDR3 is TGCGCCAGCAGCAATTGGACGGCCTACAATGAGCAGTTCTTC.

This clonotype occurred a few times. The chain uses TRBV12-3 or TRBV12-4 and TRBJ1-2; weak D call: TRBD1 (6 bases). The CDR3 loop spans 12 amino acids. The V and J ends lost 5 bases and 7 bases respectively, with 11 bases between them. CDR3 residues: CASSTGYRGYTF. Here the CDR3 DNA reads TGTGCCAGCAGTACAGGGTACCGTGGCTACACCTTC.

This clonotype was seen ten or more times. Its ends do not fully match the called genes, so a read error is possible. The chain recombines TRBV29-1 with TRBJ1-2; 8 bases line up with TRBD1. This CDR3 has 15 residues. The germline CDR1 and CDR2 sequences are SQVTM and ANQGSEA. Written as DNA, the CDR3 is TGCAGCGTGGAAGACAGGGGCCGTGGTAACTATGGCTACACCTTC. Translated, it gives CSVEDRGRGNYGYTF.

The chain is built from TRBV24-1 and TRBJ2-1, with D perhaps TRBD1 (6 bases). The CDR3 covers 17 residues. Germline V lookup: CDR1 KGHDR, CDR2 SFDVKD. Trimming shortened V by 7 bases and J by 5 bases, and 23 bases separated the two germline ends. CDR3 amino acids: CATRPINFFAGDNEQFF. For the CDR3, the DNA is TGTGCCACCAGGCCGATCAATTTCTTCGCAGGGGACAATGAGCAGTTCTTC.

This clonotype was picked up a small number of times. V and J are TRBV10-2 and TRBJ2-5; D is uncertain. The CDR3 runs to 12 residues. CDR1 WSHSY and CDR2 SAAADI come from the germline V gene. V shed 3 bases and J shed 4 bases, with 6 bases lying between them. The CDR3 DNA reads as TGCGCCAGCAGTGAATGGGGAGAGACCCAGTACTTC. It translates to CASSEWGETQYF.

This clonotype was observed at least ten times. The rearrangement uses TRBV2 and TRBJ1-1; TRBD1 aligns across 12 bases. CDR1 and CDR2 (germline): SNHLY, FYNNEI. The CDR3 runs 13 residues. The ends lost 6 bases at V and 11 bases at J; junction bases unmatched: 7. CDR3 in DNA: TGTGCCAGCAGGTGGGGACAGGGGGCTCTGGCTTTCTTT. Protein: CASRWGQGALAFF.

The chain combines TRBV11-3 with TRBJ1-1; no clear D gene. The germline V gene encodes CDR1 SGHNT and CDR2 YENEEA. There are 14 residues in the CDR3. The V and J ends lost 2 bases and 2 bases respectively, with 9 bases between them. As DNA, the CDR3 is TGTGCCAGCAGCTTAAGACGGTACAACACTGAAGCTTTCTTT. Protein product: CASSLRRYNTEAFF.

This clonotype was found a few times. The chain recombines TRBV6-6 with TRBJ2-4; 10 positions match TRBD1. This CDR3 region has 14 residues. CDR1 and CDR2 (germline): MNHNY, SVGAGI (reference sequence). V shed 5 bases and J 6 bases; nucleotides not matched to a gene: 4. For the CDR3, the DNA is TGTGCCAGCAGTCCCCGGGACAGGGGAAACATTCAGTACTTC. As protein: CASSPRDRGNIQYF.

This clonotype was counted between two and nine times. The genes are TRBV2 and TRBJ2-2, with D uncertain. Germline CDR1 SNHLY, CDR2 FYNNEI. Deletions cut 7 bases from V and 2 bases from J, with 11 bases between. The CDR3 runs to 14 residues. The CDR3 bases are TGTGCCAGCAAGGCAGAGAGAAACACCGGGGAGCTGTTTTTT. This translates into CASKAERNTGELFF.

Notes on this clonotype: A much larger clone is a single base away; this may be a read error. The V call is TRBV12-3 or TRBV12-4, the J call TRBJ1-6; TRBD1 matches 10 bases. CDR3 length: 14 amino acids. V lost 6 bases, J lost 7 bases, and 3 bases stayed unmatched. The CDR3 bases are TGTGCCAGCAGGTTGGGACAGGGGAATTCACCCCTCCACTTT. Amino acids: CASRLGQGNSPLHF.